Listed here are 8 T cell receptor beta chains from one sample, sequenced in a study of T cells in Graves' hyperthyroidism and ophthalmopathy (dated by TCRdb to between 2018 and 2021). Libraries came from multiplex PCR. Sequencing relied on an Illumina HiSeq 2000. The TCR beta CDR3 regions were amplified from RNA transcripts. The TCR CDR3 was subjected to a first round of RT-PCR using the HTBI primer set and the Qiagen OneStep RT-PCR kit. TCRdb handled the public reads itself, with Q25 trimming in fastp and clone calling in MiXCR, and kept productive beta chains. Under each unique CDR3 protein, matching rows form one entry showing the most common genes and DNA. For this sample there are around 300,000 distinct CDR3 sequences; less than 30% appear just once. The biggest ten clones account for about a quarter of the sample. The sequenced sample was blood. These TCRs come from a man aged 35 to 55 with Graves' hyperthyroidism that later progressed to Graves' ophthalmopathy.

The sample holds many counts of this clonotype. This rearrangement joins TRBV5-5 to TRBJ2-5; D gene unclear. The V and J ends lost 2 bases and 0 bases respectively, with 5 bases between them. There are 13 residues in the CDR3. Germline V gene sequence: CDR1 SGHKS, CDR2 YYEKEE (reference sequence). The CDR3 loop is CASSFQDQETQYF. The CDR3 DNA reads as TGTGCCAGCAGCTTTCAGGACCAAGAGACCCAGTACTTC.

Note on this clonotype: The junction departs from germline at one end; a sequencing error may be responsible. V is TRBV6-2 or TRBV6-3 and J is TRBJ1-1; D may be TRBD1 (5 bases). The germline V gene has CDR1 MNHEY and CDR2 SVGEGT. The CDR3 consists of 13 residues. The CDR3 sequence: CASSQGFTTEASF. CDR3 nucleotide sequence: TGTGCCAGCAGTCAGGGATTCACCACTGAAGCTTCCTTT.

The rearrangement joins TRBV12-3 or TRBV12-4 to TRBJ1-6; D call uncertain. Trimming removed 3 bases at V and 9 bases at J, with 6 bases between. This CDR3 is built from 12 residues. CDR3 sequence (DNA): TGTGCCAGCAGTTTTGGACGTTCACCCCTCCACTTT. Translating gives CASSFGRSPLHF.

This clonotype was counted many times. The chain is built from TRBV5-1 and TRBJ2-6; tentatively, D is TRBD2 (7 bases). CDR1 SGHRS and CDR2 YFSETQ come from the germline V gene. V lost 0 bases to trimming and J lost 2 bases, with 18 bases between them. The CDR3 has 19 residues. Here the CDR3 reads CASSLAVGGRSAGANVLTF. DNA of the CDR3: TGCGCCAGCAGCTTGGCCGTCGGGGGGCGGTCGGCTGGGGCCAACGTCCTGACTTTC.

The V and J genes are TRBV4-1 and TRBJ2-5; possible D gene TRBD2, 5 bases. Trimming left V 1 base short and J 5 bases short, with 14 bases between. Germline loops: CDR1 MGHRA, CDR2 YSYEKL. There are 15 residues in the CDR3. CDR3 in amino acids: CASSQGSARMETQYF. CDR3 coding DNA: TGCGCCAGCAGCCAAGGTAGCGCCAGGATGGAGACCCAGTACTTC.

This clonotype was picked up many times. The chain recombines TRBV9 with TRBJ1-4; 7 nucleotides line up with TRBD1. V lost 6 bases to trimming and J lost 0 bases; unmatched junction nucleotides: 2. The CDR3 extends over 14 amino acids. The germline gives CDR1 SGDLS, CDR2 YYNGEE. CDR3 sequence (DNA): TGTGCCAGCACACAGGGGACAACTAATGAAAAACTGTTTTTT. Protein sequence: CASTQGTTNEKLFF.

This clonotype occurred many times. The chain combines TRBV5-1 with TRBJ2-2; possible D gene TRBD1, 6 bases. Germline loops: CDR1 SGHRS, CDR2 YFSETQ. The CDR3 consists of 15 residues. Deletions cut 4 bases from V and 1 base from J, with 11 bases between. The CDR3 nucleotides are TGCGCCAGCAGCAAGGACAGTTTGAACACCGGGGAGCTGTTTTTT. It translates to CASSKDSLNTGELFF.

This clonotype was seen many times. As DNA, the CDR3 is TGTGCCAGCAGTGAAGAGGGGAGAGAGGCCTACGAGCAGTACTTC. It is translated as CASSEEGREAYEQYF. V and J are TRBV2 and TRBJ2-7; D is possibly TRBD1 or TRBD2 (5 bases each). Germline assignment: CDR1 SNHLY and CDR2 FYNNEI. V lost 1 base and J 2 bases, leaving 12 bases between the germline ends. This CDR3 has 15 amino acids.